This T cell receptor beta chain was observed in a study of persistence of HIV-infected CD4 T cells. General observations from the study: TCR analyses could not target the rare provirus-carrying CMV-responding cells. Degenerate expanded CDR3beta sequences were enriched among CMV- and Gag-responding cells.

The immunoSEQ assay was version 4, run in survey mode. Assay: immunoSEQ multiplex PCR; the TCRdb copy retains only in-frame clones and omits some. The sample lists tens of thousands of clones, 88% occurring once. V lost 3 bases and J 5 bases, leaving 10 bases between the germline ends. The CDR3 is 12 residues long. The germline gives CDR1 GTSNPN, CDR2 SVGIG (reference sequence). Concerning this clone: Its specificity is unknown.

Nonspecific anti-CD3/anti-CD28 bead stimulation represents the broad CD4+ T cell repertoire. Responding CD4+ T cells were sorted by upregulation of both CD40 ligand and CD69. Donors had undetectable plasma HIV-1 RNA, under 50 copies/mL, for 4+ years. The source is an adult woman with HIV who was CMV-seropositive. The rearrangement joins TRBV30 to TRBJ1-1; D is possibly TRBD1 (6 bases). Material: CD4+ T cells sorted from PBMCs after roughly 19-hour stimulation, obtained from a patient who received antiretroviral therapy. In DNA form, the CDR3 reads TGTGCCTGGAGCGGGACAAAGACTGAAGCTTTCTTT. Its translation: CAWSGTKTEAFF.